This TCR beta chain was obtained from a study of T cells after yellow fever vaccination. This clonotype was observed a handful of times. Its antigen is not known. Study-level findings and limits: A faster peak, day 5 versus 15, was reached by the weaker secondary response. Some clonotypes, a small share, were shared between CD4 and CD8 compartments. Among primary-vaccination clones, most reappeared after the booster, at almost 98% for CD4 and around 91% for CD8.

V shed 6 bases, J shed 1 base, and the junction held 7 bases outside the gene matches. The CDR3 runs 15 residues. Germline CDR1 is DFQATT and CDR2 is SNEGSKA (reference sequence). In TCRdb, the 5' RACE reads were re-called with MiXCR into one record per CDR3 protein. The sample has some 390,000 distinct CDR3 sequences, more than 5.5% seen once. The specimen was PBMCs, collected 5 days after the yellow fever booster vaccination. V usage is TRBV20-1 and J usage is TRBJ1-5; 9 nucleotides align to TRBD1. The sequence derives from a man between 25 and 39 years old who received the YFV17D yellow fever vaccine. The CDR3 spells CSAYPDRGSNQPQHF. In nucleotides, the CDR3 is TGCAGTGCCTACCCGGACAGGGGAAGCAATCAGCCCCAGCATTTT.